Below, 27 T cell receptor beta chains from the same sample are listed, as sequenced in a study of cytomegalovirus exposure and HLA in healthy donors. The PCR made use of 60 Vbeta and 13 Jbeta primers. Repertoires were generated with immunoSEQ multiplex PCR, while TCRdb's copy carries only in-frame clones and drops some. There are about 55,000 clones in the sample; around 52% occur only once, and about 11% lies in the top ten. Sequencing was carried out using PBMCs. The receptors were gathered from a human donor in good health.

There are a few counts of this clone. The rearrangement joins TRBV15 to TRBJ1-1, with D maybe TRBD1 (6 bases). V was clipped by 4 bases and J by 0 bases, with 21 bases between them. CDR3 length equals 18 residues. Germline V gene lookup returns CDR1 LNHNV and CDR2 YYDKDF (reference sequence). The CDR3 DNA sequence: TGTGCCACCAGCACTGGGCCCGGGAGGAACAGGGTGAACACTGAAGCTTTCTTT. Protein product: CATSTGPGRNRVNTEAFF.

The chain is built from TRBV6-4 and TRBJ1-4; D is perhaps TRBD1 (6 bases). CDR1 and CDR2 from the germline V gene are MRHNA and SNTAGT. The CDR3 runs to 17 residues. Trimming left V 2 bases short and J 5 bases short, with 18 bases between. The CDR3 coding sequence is TGTGCCAGCAGTGACGAGCGTGACGGACAGATCAATGAAAAACTGTTTTTT. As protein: CASSDERDGQINEKLFF.

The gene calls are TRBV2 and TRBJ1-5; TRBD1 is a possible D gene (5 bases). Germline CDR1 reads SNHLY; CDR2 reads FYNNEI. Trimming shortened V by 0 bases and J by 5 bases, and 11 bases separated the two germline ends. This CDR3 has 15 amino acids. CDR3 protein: CASSEAGGGDQPQHF. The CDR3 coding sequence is TGTGCCAGCAGTGAAGCGGGGGGGGGAGATCAGCCCCAGCATTTT.

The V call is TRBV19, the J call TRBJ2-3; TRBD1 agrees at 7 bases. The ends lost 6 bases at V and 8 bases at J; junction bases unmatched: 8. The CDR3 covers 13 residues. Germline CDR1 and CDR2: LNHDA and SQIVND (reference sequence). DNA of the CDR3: TGTGCCAGTAGGGACAGGTCAGCTGGTACGCAGTATTTT. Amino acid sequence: CASRDRSAGTQYF.

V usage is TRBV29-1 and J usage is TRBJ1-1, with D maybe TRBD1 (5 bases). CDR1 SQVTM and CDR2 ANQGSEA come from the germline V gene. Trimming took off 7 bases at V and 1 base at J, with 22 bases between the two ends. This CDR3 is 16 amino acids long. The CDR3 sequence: CSAGVGGGFSNTEAFF. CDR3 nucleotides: TGCAGCGCCGGGGTGGGGGGGGGTTTCTCGAACACTGAAGCTTTCTTT.

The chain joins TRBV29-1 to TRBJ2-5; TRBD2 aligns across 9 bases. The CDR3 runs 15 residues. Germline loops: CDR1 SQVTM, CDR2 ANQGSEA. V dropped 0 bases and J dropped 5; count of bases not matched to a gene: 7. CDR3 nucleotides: TGCAGCGTTGAAGATGGGCTAGCGGGGATGGAGACCCAGTACTTC. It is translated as CSVEDGLAGMETQYF.

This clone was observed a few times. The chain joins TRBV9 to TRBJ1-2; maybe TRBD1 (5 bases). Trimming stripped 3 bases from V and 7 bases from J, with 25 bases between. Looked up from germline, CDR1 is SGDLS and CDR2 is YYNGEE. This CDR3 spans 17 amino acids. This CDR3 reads CASSGGGWQEVSGGYTF. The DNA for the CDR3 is TGTGCCAGCAGCGGGGGGGGTTGGCAGGAGGTTAGCGGTGGCTACACCTTC.

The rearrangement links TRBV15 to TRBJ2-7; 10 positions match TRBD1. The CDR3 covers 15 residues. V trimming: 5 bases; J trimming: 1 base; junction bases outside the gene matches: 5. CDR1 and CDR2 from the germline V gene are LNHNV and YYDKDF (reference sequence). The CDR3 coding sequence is TGTGCCACCAGCGTTCGGACAGGGGGTTCCTACGAGCAGTACTTC. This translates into CATSVRTGGSYEQYF. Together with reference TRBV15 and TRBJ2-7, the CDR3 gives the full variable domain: DAMVIQNPRYQVTQFGKPVTLSCSQTLNHNVMYWYQQKSSQAPKLLFHYYDKDFNNEADTPDNFQSRRPNTSFCFLDIRSPGLGDTAMYLCATSVRTGGSYEQYFGPGTRLTVT.

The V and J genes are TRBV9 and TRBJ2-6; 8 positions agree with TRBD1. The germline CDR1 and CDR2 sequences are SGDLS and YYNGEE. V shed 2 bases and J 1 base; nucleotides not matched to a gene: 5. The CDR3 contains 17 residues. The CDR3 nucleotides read TGTGCCAGCAGCGTGGACAGGGCTTCTTCTGGGGCCAACGTCCTGACTTTC. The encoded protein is CASSVDRASSGANVLTF. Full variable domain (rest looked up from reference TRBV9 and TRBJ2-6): DSGVTQTPKHLITATGQRVTLRCSPRSGDLSVYWYQQSLDQGLQFLIQYYNGEERAKGNILERFSAQQFPDLHSELNLSSLELGDSALYFCASSVDRASSGANVLTFGAGSRLTVL.

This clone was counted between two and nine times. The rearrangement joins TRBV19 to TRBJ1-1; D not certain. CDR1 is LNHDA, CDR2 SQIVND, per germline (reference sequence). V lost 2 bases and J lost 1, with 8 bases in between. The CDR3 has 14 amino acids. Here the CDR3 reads CASSITRGNTEAFF. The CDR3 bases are TGTGCCAGTAGTATAACTCGGGGGAACACTGAAGCTTTCTTT.

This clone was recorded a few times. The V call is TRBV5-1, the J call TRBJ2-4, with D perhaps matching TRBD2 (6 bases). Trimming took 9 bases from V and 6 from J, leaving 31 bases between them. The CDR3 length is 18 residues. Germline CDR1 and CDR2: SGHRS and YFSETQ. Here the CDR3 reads CANTGVSGRDPGRNIQYF. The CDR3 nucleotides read TGCGCCAATACGGGGGTCTCAGGAAGGGACCCGGGGAGAAACATTCAGTACTTC.

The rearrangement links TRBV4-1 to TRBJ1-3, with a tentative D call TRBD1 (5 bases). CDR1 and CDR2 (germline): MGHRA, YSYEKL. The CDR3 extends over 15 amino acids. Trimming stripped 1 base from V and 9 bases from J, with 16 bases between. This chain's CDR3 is CASSQGRSTQGTIYF. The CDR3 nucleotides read TGCGCCAGCAGCCAAGGGCGGTCGACCCAGGGCACCATATATTTT.

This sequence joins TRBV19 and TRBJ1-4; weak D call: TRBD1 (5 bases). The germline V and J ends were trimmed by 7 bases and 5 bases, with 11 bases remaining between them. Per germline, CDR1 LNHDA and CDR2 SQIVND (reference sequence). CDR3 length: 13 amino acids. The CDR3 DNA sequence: TGTGCCAGTACCGCAGGGTCAAATGAAAAACTGTTTTTT. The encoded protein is CASTAGSNEKLFF.

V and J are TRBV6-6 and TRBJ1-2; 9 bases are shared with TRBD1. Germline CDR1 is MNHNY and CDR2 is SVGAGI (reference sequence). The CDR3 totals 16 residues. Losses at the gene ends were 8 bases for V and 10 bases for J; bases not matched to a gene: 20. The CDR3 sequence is CASDPQGRVWDRDYTF. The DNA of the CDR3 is TGTGCCAGCGATCCGCAGGGACGGGTGTGGGACAGGGACTACACCTTC.

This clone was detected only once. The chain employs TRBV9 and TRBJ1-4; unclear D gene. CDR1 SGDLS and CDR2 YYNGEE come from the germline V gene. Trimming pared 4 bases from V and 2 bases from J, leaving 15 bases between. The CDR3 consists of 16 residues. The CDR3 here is CASSPGDTRTNEKLFF. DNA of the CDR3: TGTGCCAGCAGCCCCGGGGATACGAGGACTAATGAAAAACTGTTTTTT.

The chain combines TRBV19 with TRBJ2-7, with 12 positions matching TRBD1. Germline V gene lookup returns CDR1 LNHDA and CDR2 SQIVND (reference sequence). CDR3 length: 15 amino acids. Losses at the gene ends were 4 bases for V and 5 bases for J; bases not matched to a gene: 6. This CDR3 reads CASSKTGTGGHEQYF. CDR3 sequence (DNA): TGTGCCAGTAGTAAGACCGGGACAGGGGGCCACGAGCAGTACTTC.

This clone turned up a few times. The CDR3 bases are TGCAGCGTTAGGGACAGGGCATTCCAAGAGACCCAGTACTTC. Its translation: CSVRDRAFQETQYF. The chain is built from TRBV29-1 and TRBJ2-5, with 9 bases lining up with TRBD1. V gave up 5 bases and J gave up 1 base; unmatched junction bases: 5. Per the germline V gene, CDR1 is SQVTM and CDR2 is ANQGSEA. This CDR3 spans 14 amino acids.

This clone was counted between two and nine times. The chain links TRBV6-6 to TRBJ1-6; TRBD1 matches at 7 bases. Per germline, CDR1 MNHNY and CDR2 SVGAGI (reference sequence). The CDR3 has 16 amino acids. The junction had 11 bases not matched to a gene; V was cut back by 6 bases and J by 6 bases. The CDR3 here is CASRRGQALGNSPLHF. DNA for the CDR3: TGTGCCAGCAGGCGAGGACAGGCTTTGGGTAATTCACCCCTCCACTTT.

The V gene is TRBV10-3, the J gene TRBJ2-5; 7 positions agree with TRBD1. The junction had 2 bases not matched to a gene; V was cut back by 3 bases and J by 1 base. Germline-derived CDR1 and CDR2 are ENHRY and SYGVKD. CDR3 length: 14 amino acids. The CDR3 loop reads CAISEGQAQETQYF. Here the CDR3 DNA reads TGTGCCATCAGTGAAGGACAGGCCCAAGAGACCCAGTACTTC.

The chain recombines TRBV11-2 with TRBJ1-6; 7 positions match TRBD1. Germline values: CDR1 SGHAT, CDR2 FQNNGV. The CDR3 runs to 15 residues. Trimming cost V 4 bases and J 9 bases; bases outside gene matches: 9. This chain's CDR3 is CASSSGQVGGSPLHF. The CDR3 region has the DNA TGTGCCAGCAGCTCCGGACAGGTTGGGGGTTCACCCCTCCACTTT.

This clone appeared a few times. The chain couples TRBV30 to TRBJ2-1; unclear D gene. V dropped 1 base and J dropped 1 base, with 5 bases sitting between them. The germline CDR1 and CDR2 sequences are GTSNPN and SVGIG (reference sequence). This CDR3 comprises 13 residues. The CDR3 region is CAWSEESYNEQFF. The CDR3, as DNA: TGTGCCTGGAGTGAAGAGTCCTACAATGAGCAGTTCTTC.

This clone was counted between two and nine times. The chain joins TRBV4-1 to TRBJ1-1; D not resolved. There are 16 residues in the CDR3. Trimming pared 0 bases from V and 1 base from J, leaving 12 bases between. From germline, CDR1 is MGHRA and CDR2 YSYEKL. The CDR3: CASSQDSGVKNTEAFF. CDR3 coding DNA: TGCGCCAGCAGCCAAGATTCAGGTGTTAAGAACACTGAAGCTTTCTTT.

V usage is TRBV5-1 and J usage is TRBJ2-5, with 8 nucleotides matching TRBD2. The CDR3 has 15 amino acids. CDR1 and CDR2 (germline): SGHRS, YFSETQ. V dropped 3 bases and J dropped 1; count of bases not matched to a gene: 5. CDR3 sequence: CASSSAGGLQETQYF. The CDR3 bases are TGCGCCAGCAGCTCCGCGGGGGGCCTCCAAGAGACCCAGTACTTC.

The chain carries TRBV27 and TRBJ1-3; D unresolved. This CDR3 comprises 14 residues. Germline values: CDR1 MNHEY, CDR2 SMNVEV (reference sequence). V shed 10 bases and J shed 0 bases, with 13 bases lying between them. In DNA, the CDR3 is TGTGCCACCAAGTCGCAACTCTCTGGAAACACCATATATTTT. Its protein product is CATKSQLSGNTIYF.

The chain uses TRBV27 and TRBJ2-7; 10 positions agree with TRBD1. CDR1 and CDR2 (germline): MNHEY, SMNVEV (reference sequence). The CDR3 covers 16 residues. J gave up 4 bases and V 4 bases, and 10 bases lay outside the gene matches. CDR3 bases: TGTGCCAGCAGTTGGGGAGGAGGGACAGGGGAGTACGAGCAGTACTTC. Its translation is CASSWGGGTGEYEQYF.

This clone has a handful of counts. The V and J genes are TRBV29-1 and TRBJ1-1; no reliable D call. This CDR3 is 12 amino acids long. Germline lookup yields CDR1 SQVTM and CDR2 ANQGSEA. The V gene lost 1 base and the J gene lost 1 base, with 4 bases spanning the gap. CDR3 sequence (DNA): TGCAGCGTTGAAGCCTCGAACACTGAAGCTTTCTTT. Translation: CSVEASNTEAFF.

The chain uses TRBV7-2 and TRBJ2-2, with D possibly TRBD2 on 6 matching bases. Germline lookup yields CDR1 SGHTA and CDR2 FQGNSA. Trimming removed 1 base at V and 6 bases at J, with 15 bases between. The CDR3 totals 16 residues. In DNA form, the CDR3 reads TGTGCCAGCAGCTTAGTGCCGGGGGTGGGAGCCGGGGAGCTGTTTTTT. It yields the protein CASSLVPGVGAGELFF.